The 26 T cell receptor beta chains below come from one sample, sequenced in a study of control samples from healthy donors and cancer patients (dated by TCRdb to the early 2020s). Receptors were amplified or captured by the immunoSEQ multiplex PCR assay. Drawn from immuneACCESS, this table holds only the in-frame rearrangements with V and J called that TCRdb kept. Clones are partly lost; checked studies trace under half to an unresolved V gene and leave the rest unexplained. For this sample the table gives roughly 130,000 clones, of which 92% were detected only once. Jointly, the top ten make up about 11% of the sample. Sequenced sample: blood. The origin of the receptors is a young man in good health.

J is TRBJ1-2 and V is TRBV28; tentative D call: TRBD1 (6 bases). Between the trimmed V and J ends, which lost 4 bases and 11 bases, there was a span of 14 bases. CDR1 and CDR2 from the germline V gene are MDHEN and SYDVKM. CDR3 length: 12 amino acids. The CDR3 DNA reads TGTGCCAGCAGTTCCTACAGGGTTAGGTACACCTTC. This translates into CASSSYRVRYTF.

The genes are TRBV7-9 and TRBJ1-2, with 9 bases that match TRBD1. Germline assignment: CDR1 SEHNR and CDR2 FQNEAQ (reference sequence). V gave up 7 bases and J gave up 6 bases; unmatched junction bases: 3. There are 12 residues in the CDR3. Here the CDR3 reads CASTTGGNGYTF. The CDR3 DNA sequence: TGTGCCAGCACGACAGGGGGAAATGGCTACACCTTC. Complete variable domain (other parts from reference TRBV7-9 and TRBJ1-2): DTGVSQNPRHKITKRGQNVTFRCDPISEHNRLYWYRQTLGQGPEFLTYFQNEAQLEKSRLLSDRFSAERPKGSFSTLEIQRTEQGDSAMYLCASTTGGNGYTFGSGTRLTVV.

This clone occurred once. This chain joins TRBV7-2 and TRBJ1-1, with TRBD1 as a possible D gene (5 bases). Per germline, CDR1 SGHTA and CDR2 FQGNSA. The CDR3 totals 14 residues. V was pared by 6 bases and J by 0 bases, with 11 bases between. The CDR3: CASRKGQVNTEAFF. For the CDR3, the DNA is TGTGCCAGCAGAAAGGGGCAGGTGAACACTGAAGCTTTCTTT.

J is TRBJ1-5 and V is TRBV7-2, with 8 bases aligning to TRBD1. V shed 4 bases and J 4 bases; nucleotides not matched to a gene: 3. From germline, CDR1 is SGHTA and CDR2 FQGNSA. The CDR3 is 14 amino acids. This CDR3 reads CASSSRQGNQPQHF. The CDR3 DNA is TGTGCCAGCAGCTCCAGACAGGGGAATCAGCCCCAGCATTTT. Filled out from reference TRBV7-2 and TRBJ1-5, the complete variable domain reads GAGVSQSPSNKVTEKGKDVELRCDPISGHTALYWYRQSLGQGLEFLIYFQGNSAPDKSGLPSDRFSAERTGGSVSTLTIQRTQQEDSAVYLCASSSRQGNQPQHFGDGTRLSIL.

This chain uses TRBV5-5 with TRBJ1-1; D gene uncertain. The ends were cut back, 1 base at V and 11 bases at J, with 12 bases in the middle. This CDR3 has 12 amino acids. In germline, CDR1 is SGHKS, CDR2 YYEKEE (reference sequence). This CDR3 is CASSLLGLGAFF. CDR3 sequence (DNA): TGTGCCAGCAGCTTGCTAGGTTTAGGGGCTTTCTTT.

This chain connects TRBV7-9 to TRBJ2-3, with D maybe TRBD2 (5 bases). Trimming stripped 1 base from V and 1 base from J, with 9 bases between. The CDR3 sequence is 15 residues long. The germline V gene encodes CDR1 SEHNR and CDR2 FQNEAQ (reference sequence). The CDR3 sequence is CASSLGEGGTDTQYF. For the CDR3, the DNA is TGTGCCAGCAGCTTAGGAGAGGGCGGCACAGATACGCAGTATTTT.

J is TRBJ2-1 and V is TRBV9; the match to TRBD2 covers 8 bases. CDR1 and CDR2 (germline): SGDLS, YYNGEE. The CDR3 loop spans 15 amino acids. Trimming took 1 base from V and 6 from J; bases not matched to a gene: 6. The CDR3 sequence is CASSVRAGGGNEQFF. The CDR3 DNA reads TGTGCCAGCAGCGTACGGGCGGGAGGAGGCAATGAGCAGTTCTTC. The whole variable domain, remainder taken from reference TRBV9 and TRBJ2-1, is DSGVTQTPKHLITATGQRVTLRCSPRSGDLSVYWYQQSLDQGLQFLIQYYNGEERAKGNILERFSAQQFPDLHSELNLSSLELGDSALYFCASSVRAGGGNEQFFGPGTRLTVL.

The chain is built from TRBV5-1 and TRBJ1-4; D might be TRBD1 (6 bases). This CDR3 has 15 residues. The V gene's germline CDR1 is SGHRS and CDR2 YFSETQ. V was cut by 0 bases and J by 7 bases, with 13 bases left in between. CDR3 nucleotides: TGCGCCAGCAGCTTGGCTCAGGGGTCGATTGAAAAACTGTTTTTT. Its protein product is CASSLAQGSIEKLFF.

The rearrangement joins TRBV4-2 to TRBJ2-7; TRBD1 aligns across 9 bases. Germline V gene sequence: CDR1 LGHNA, CDR2 YNFKEQ. V shed 4 bases, J shed 2 bases, and the junction held 18 bases outside the gene matches. CDR3 length: 19 residues. CDR3 sequence: CASSRPEILRDRDAYEQYF. CDR3 DNA: TGTGCCAGCAGCCGACCCGAGATCCTGCGGGACAGGGACGCCTACGAGCAGTACTTC.

The rearrangement links TRBV28 to TRBJ2-7, with 7 bases aligning to TRBD1. The CDR3 contains 17 residues. CDR1 and CDR2 (germline): MDHEN, SYDVKM. J was trimmed by 0 bases and V by 5 bases; bases with no gene match: 13. The CDR3 DNA follows: TGTGCCAGCAGTCCAATGTCTGGACAGGTGGCCTCCTACGAGCAGTACTTC. This translates into CASSPMSGQVASYEQYF.

This clone appeared once. The rearrangement uses TRBV7-8 and TRBJ1-3; no firm D call. There are 16 residues in the CDR3. The ends were cut back, 0 bases at V and 1 base at J, with 10 bases in the middle. Germline values: CDR1 SGHVS, CDR2 FQNEAQ. The CDR3 DNA follows: TGTGCCAGCAGCTTAGCGGGCGCCCGGTCTGGAAACACCATATATTTT. This codes for CASSLAGARSGNTIYF.

The chain combines TRBV7-2 with TRBJ2-7, with 9 bases aligning to TRBD2. Per germline, CDR1 SGHTA and CDR2 FQGNSA. The ends lost 5 bases at V and 6 bases at J; junction bases unmatched: 8. The CDR3 has 14 amino acids. CDR3 sequence: CASSASGRNAEQYF. The CDR3 DNA reads as TGTGCCAGCAGCGCCAGCGGGAGGAATGCCGAGCAGTACTTC.

The CDR3: CASSRGQGGNTEAFF. For the CDR3, the DNA is TGCGCCAGCAGCCGCGGACAGGGGGGCAACACTGAAGCTTTCTTT. V gene TRBV5-1 combines with J gene TRBJ1-1; the match to TRBD1 covers 10 bases. From germline, CDR1 is SGHRS and CDR2 YFSETQ. Germline trimming cut 4 bases from V and 2 bases from J; bases unmatched to any gene: 5. The CDR3 spans 15 residues.

The chain couples TRBV6-5 to TRBJ2-2; TRBD2 matches at 7 bases. CDR3 length equals 16 residues. V shed 4 bases, J shed 6 bases, and the junction held 11 bases outside the gene matches. Germline-derived CDR1 and CDR2 are MNHEY and SVGAGI. The chain's CDR3 is CASSSPGLPGAGELFF. The CDR3 coding sequence is TGTGCCAGCAGTTCCCCGGGACTACCAGGAGCCGGGGAGCTGTTTTTT.

The chain employs TRBV7-8 and TRBJ1-5; the D gene is possibly TRBD1 (5 bases). This CDR3 region has 13 residues. Looked up from germline, CDR1 is SGHVS and CDR2 is FQNEAQ. V lost 3 bases and J lost 4, with 7 bases in between. The CDR3 DNA is TGTGCCAGCAGCTTCGGGGGGAATCAGCCCCAGCATTTT. This encodes CASSFGGNQPQHF.

This chain joins TRBV7-9 and TRBJ1-4; D might be TRBD1 (6 bases). V was cut by 2 bases and J by 8 bases, with 15 bases left in between. CDR3 length: 15 residues. Germline CDR1 reads SEHNR; CDR2 reads FQNEAQ (reference sequence). The CDR3 sequence: CASSLTGDNQEKLFF. DNA of the CDR3: TGTGCCAGCAGCTTAACTGGGGACAATCAGGAAAAACTGTTTTTT.

This chain joins TRBV28 and TRBJ2-6; 8 bases are a match to TRBD2. V was pared by 4 bases and J by 1 base, with 9 bases of the junction left unmatched. Germline CDR1 is MDHEN and CDR2 is SYDVKM. The CDR3 length is 18 residues. The CDR3 loop reads CASSSAGTSSSGANVLTF. CDR3 nucleotides: TGTGCCAGCAGTTCCGCCGGGACTAGTTCTTCTGGGGCCAACGTCCTGACTTTC.

The V and J genes are TRBV7-8 and TRBJ1-1, with 7 bases aligning to TRBD1. The CDR3 extends over 14 amino acids. The V gene end was trimmed by 5 bases and the J gene end by 1 base; junction bases not matched to a gene: 4. CDR1 and CDR2 (germline): SGHVS, FQNEAQ. The CDR3 spells CASSLQGRNTEAFF. In DNA, the CDR3 is TGTGCCAGCAGCCTACAGGGGAGGAACACTGAAGCTTTCTTT. The variable domain in full, completed from reference TRBV7-8 and TRBJ1-1, reads GAGVSQSPRYKVAKRGQDVALRCDPISGHVSLFWYQQALGQGPEFLTYFQNEAQLDKSGLPSDRFFAERPEGSVSTLKIQRTQQEDSAVYLCASSLQGRNTEAFFGQGTRLTVV.

The rearrangement links TRBV5-6 to TRBJ2-2; D unresolved. The CDR3 runs to 15 residues. In germline, CDR1 is SGHDT, CDR2 YYEEEE. Trimming left V 5 bases short and J 5 bases short, with 16 bases between. CDR3 nucleotide sequence: TGTGCCAGCAGACGTAAAGCCCTGGGAACCGGGGAGCTGTTTTTT. Residues: CASRRKALGTGELFF.

This chain uses TRBV5-8 with TRBJ2-1, with 9 bases aligning to TRBD1. The CDR3 loop spans 14 amino acids. From germline, CDR1 is SGHTS and CDR2 YDEGEE. J lost 5 bases, V lost 5 bases, and 5 bases had no gene match. Here the CDR3 DNA reads TGTGCCAGCAGTCGAGGGACAGGGCACAATGAGCAGTTCTTC. Its protein is CASSRGTGHNEQFF.

In this sample, this clone turned up once. The rearrangement links TRBV3-1 (or the pseudogene TRBV3-2) to TRBJ2-3; 8 bases align to TRBD1. There are 15 residues in the CDR3. Looked up from germline, CDR1 is LGHDT and CDR2 is YNNKEL (reference sequence). V lost 2 bases, J lost 2 bases, and 3 bases stayed unmatched. The CDR3 here is CASSQWTGLTDTQYF. DNA for the CDR3: TGTGCCAGCAGCCAATGGACAGGGCTCACAGATACGCAGTATTTT.

This clone was observed a single time. The chain combines TRBV2 with TRBJ2-1; the D gene is possibly TRBD2 (5 bases). The V and J ends lost 1 base and 7 bases respectively, with 14 bases between them. CDR1 SNHLY and CDR2 FYNNEI come from the germline V gene. This CDR3 has 15 residues. CDR3 region: CASSEGGRLANEQFF. For the CDR3, the DNA is TGTGCCAGCAGTGAAGGAGGCAGGCTAGCTAATGAGCAGTTCTTC. Based on the CDR3 plus reference TRBV2 and TRBJ2-1, the full variable domain is EPEVTQTPSHQVTQMGQEVILRCVPISNHLYFYWYRQILGQKVEFLVSFYNNEISEKSEIFDDQFSVERPDGSNFTLKIRSTKLEDSAMYFCASSEGGRLANEQFFGPGTRLTVL.

Only one count was recorded for this clone. The gene calls are TRBV5-4 and TRBJ2-1; D is possibly TRBD1 or TRBD2 (6 bases each). This CDR3 has 16 residues. Per germline, CDR1 SGHNT and CDR2 YYREEE (reference sequence). Trimming left V 0 bases short and J 4 bases short, with 14 bases between. This chain's CDR3 is CASSLVTGRTYNEQFF. CDR3 nucleotides: TGTGCCAGCAGCTTGGTCACAGGGAGGACTTACAATGAGCAGTTCTTC. The full variable domain, in which reference TRBV5-4 and TRBJ2-1 provide the parts outside the CDR3, is ETGVTQSPTHLIKTRGQQVTLRCSSQSGHNTVSWYQQALGQGPQFIFQYYREEENGRGNFPPRFSGLQFPNYSSELNVNALELDDSALYLCASSLVTGRTYNEQFFGPGTRLTVL.

The chain carries TRBV5-5 and TRBJ2-1; possible D gene TRBD2, 5 bases. Trimming cost V 4 bases and J 7 bases, with 15 bases left between them. The length of the CDR3 is 14 residues. CDR1 is SGHKS, CDR2 YYEKEE, per germline (reference sequence). CDR3 coding DNA: TGTGCCAGCAGCCATCAGGTGGGGAGAAATGAGCAGTTCTTC. The encoded protein is CASSHQVGRNEQFF.

On this clone itself: An end of the junction does not agree with germline; a read error may underlie this. V and J are TRBV28 and TRBJ1-5; possibly TRBD1 for D (5 bases). CDR1 and CDR2 (germline): MDHEN, SYDVKM. This CDR3 region has 15 residues. CDR3 region: CASSLWDVSNQPQHF. In DNA, the CDR3 is TGTGCCAGCAGTCTATGGGACGTTAGCAATCAGCCCCAGCATTTT.

The V gene is TRBV19, the J gene TRBJ1-1; D unresolved. Trimming removed 5 bases from V and 0 bases from J, with 7 bases in between. The CDR3 spans 13 residues. The germline V gene encodes CDR1 LNHDA and CDR2 SQIVND (reference sequence). CDR3 in amino acids: CASSFNMNTEAFF. The CDR3 nucleotides are TGTGCCAGTAGTTTTAATATGAACACTGAAGCTTTCTTT.